This T cell receptor beta chain comes out of a study of cytomegalovirus exposure and HLA in healthy donors (dated by TCRdb to 2016 to 2017). General notes on the study: According to a later analysis, the 110 or so validation repertoires were produced on the same platform as the approximately 610 repertoires of the first cohort. The aim of the study was to test whether cataloging public T cell receptors could identify signatures of past pathogen exposure. A separate validation cohort of about 110 different subjects was used in addition to the 666-subject first cohort. To predict cytomegalovirus infection status, the study combined high-throughput TCR immunosequencing, statistical association of individual TCRs with disease status, and machine learning. On the study overall, not on this receptor specifically: In vitro tests confirmed that a few of the cytomegalovirus-associated TCR beta chains recognize cytomegalovirus antigens. A later analysis found that TCRs clustered in the first cohort also tended to co-occur in the 110 or so validation repertoires, with approximately 95% of cluster scores above 0. The study listed over 150 TCR beta chains as associated with cytomegalovirus. The validation cohort had no HLA typing available for a later analysis, so co-occurrence within that cohort was assessed over all 130 or so repertoires. The classifier was reported to diagnose cytomegalovirus status with high specificity and sensitivity in both the original cohort and the validation cohort. The authors suggested that the approach could potentially be extended to other disease states and immunological phenotypes. While some public TCRs were present in many individuals, most TCR sequences turned up only very rarely across donors.

Separate from the approximately 700-subject first cohort, the validation cohort of about 130 subjects was the group to which the donors belonged. The library was built by means of the immunoSEQ multiplex PCR assay. The source study handled its data this way. A statistical classification framework was developed to diagnose cytomegalovirus status using the catalog of TCR beta chain sequences. Drawn from immuneACCESS, this table holds only the in-frame rearrangements with V and J called that TCRdb kept. Clones are partly lost; checked studies trace under half to an unresolved V gene and leave the rest unexplained. V, J and clone size are those of that table, while D and trimming were read from the DNA. The sample yields around 150,000 clones; approximately 89% were counted once. Together, the top ten hold about 0.75% of the sample. The germline V gene specifies SNHLY as CDR1 and FYNNEI as CDR2. Spanning cysteine to phenylalanine, the CDR3 consists of 15 amino acids. Of the read, only the CDR3 DNA is kept; its 45 bases are in frame from base 1. The junction shows trimming of 4 bases on V and 0 bases on J, plus 10 bases between the germline ends.

To note about this clone: Its recognized antigen is unknown. No base-level quality is on record; no much larger clone is a single base apart.

The sequenced material came from PBMCs. Here the chain combines TRBV2 and TRBJ2-1; TRBD1 might be the D gene, on 5 matching bases. This sequence was found in a man aged 18 to 30 in good health and CMV-seronegative. The CDR3 amino acid sequence is: CASSGQLSSYNEQFF. The nucleotide sequence reads TGTGCCAGCAGTGGACAGTTGAGCTCCTACAATGAGCAGTTCTTC.